This passage covers 9 T cell receptor beta chains from one sample sequenced in a study of CD8 T cells in Susac syndrome (dated by TCRdb to the late 2010s). Preparation of the library involved the immunoSEQ multiplex PCR assay. RNA was extracted using the RNeasy kit, and about 0.45 to 1 microgram was reverse transcribed with random hexamers. TCRdb reprocessing: public reads trimmed at Q25 with fastp, clones called with MiXCR, in-frame beta chains kept. Rows with a matching CDR3 protein are joined into one entry that keeps the most common DNA and genes. The sample table records under 200,000 distinct CDR3 sequences; roughly 95% of these occur just once. The ten largest clonotypes hold 0.15% to 0.2% of the sample. The sample taken for sequencing was CD8+ T cells from PBMCs. The receptors originated from a human donor with multiple sclerosis.

The chain employs TRBV12-3 or TRBV12-4 and TRBJ2-1; perhaps D is TRBD1 or TRBD2 (6 bases each). This CDR3 contains 13 residues. Deletions cut 6 bases from V and 8 bases from J, with 14 bases between. CDR3 bases: TGTGCCAGCAGCCCGCCGGGGGCGGATGAGCAGTTCTTC. Protein product: CASSPPGADEQFF.

The rearrangement links TRBV20-1 to TRBJ2-5, with TRBD2 matching over 7 bases. This CDR3 is 15 amino acids long. The junction had 13 bases not matched to a gene; V was cut back by 4 bases and J by 5 bases. Germline V gene lookup returns CDR1 DFQATT and CDR2 SNEGSKA (reference sequence). The DNA of the CDR3 is TGCAGTGCTAAGTTCGAGGGAGGGCCCCCGGAGACCCAGTACTTC. This gives the protein CSAKFEGGPPETQYF.

The chain joins TRBV20-1 to TRBJ1-5; D possibly corresponds to TRBD1 (5 bases). The ends were cut back, 1 base at V and 0 bases at J, with 13 bases in the middle. The length of the CDR3 is 16 residues. CDR1 and CDR2 (germline): DFQATT, SNEGSKA (reference sequence). CDR3 sequence: CSARAGGQLSNQPQHF. The CDR3 nucleotides read TGCAGTGCTAGAGCAGGAGGACAACTTAGCAATCAGCCCCAGCATTTT.

The chain employs TRBV3-1 and TRBJ2-3, with a tentative D call TRBD1 (6 bases). CDR1 and CDR2 from the germline V gene are LGHDT and YNNKEL (reference sequence). The CDR3 runs to 16 residues. V dropped 1 base and J dropped 3 bases, with 14 bases sitting between them. Written as DNA, the CDR3 is TGTGCCAGCAGCCAAGTGGTTGGGGGCGGGACAGATACGCAGTATTTT. Its protein is CASSQVVGGGTDTQYF.

The chain is built from TRBV12-3 or TRBV12-4 and TRBJ2-7; D might be TRBD1 (6 bases). There are 12 residues in the CDR3. V shed 4 bases and J shed 7 bases, with 11 bases lying between them. CDR3 amino acids: CASSWGPREQYF. The CDR3 DNA follows: TGTGCCAGCAGTTGGGGGCCGAGGGAGCAGTACTTC.

The CDR3 protein is CSARDTTSYEQYF. For the CDR3, the DNA is TGCAGTGCTAGAGACACCACCTCCTACGAGCAGTACTTC. This chain joins TRBV20-1 and TRBJ2-7; D is unresolved. Trimming stripped 0 bases from V and 0 bases from J, with 6 bases between. The CDR3 totals 13 residues. The germline V gene has CDR1 DFQATT and CDR2 SNEGSKA (reference sequence).

This sequence joins TRBV7-9 and TRBJ2-1, with TRBD1 as a possible D gene (6 bases). Germline-derived CDR1 and CDR2 are SEHNR and FQNEAQ (reference sequence). The V end lost 5 bases, the J end lost 8 bases, and 13 bases lay between the germline ends. This CDR3 is 13 amino acids long. CDR3 sequence: CASSLVGGYEQFF. DNA of the CDR3: TGTGCCAGCAGCCTAGTTGGGGGCTATGAGCAGTTCTTC.

This CDR3 reads CASFISGQPYYEQYF. The DNA for the CDR3 is TGTGCCAGCTTTATATCGGGACAGCCTTACTACGAGCAGTACTTC. The rearrangement uses TRBV19 and TRBJ2-7, with 7 bases fitting TRBD1. The CDR3 runs to 15 residues. Germline loops: CDR1 LNHDA, CDR2 SQIVND (reference sequence). V dropped 9 bases and J dropped 3; count of bases not matched to a gene: 14. Based on the CDR3 plus reference TRBV19 and TRBJ2-7, the full variable domain is DGGITQSPKYLFRKEGQNVTLSCEQNLNHDAMYWYRQDPGQGLRLIYYSQIVNDFQKGDIAEGYSVSREKKESFPLTVTSAQKNPTAFYLCASFISGQPYYEQYFGPGTRLTVT.

This chain connects TRBV3-1 to TRBJ2-5; maybe TRBD2 (5 bases). The CDR3 extends over 15 amino acids. V shed 4 bases and J shed 7 bases, with 19 bases lying between them. CDR1 and CDR2 from the germline V gene are LGHDT and YNNKEL (reference sequence). CDR3 loop: CASSLSSMMSGTQYF. The CDR3 nucleotides read TGTGCCAGCAGCCTATCTAGCATGATGTCGGGGACCCAGTACTTC.